The 24 T cell receptor beta chains listed next were all sequenced from one sample in a study of vaccination effects on CD4 cells after COVID-19. The assay was immunoSEQ multiplex PCR, and TCRdb's table has in-frame clones only and misses some. The sample records around 45,000 clones, about 80% being singletons. Antigen-specific CD4+ T cells expanded by the ViraFEST assay with viral peptide pools were then sequenced. When around 9 days of culture had elapsed, CD4+ T cells were isolated. Vaccinees lacked prior SARS-CoV-2 infection and tested negative for nucleocapsid antibodies. For these TCRs, the target antigens are not known. Specimen: CD4+ T cells from PBMCs cultured with SARS-CoV-2 spike peptides, collected before COVID-19 vaccination. These TCRs come from a human donor who received a COVID-19 vaccine.

This clone was seen only once. V gene TRBV7-7 combines with J gene TRBJ2-3; perhaps TRBD2 as D (5 bases). Trimming took off 3 bases at V and 2 bases at J, with 9 bases between the two ends. The CDR3 sequence is 14 residues long. Germline V CDR1 and CDR2: SSHAT, FNYEAQ (reference sequence). The CDR3: CASSLAGYTDTQYF. CDR3 in DNA: TGTGCCAGCAGCTTGGCGGGTTACACAGATACGCAGTATTTT.

The chain is built from TRBV28 and TRBJ2-1, with TRBD1 as a possible D gene (6 bases). Trimming left V 10 bases short and J 5 bases short, with 18 bases between. This CDR3 is built from 14 residues. The germline V gene has CDR1 MDHEN and CDR2 SYDVKM. CDR3: CATHRVHEDNEQFF. For the CDR3, the DNA is TGTGCCACGCACAGGGTTCACGAGGACAATGAGCAGTTCTTC.

This clone was observed a few times. The chain has TRBV5-4 and TRBJ1-3, with D tentatively TRBD1 (5 bases). Trimming shortened V by 1 base and J by 7 bases, and 6 bases separated the two germline ends. From germline, CDR1 is SGHNT and CDR2 YYREEE (reference sequence). The CDR3 sequence is 12 residues long. The CDR3 loop reads CASSLSGNTIYF. In DNA form, the CDR3 reads TGTGCCAGCAGCTTGTCAGGGAACACCATATATTTT.

The chain uses TRBV5-1 and TRBJ2-3, with D possibly being TRBD1 or TRBD2 (5 bases each). Germline V gene lookup returns CDR1 SGHRS and CDR2 YFSETQ. This CDR3 comprises 14 residues. V was pared by 4 bases and J by 0 bases, with 9 bases between. The CDR3 is CASSIRDSTDTQYF. CDR3 coding DNA: TGCGCCAGCAGCATACGGGACAGCACAGATACGCAGTATTTT.

The chain employs TRBV5-5 and TRBJ2-5; no clear D gene. Between the trimmed V and J ends, which lost 2 bases and 7 bases, there was a span of 15 bases. This CDR3 has 14 residues. Germline V gene lookup returns CDR1 SGHKS and CDR2 YYEKEE (reference sequence). CDR3 nucleotides: TGTGCCAGCAGCTTTTTTGGTGAACTGGGGACCCAGTACTTC. Translation: CASSFFGELGTQYF.

V is TRBV7-8 and J is TRBJ2-7; TRBD2 matches at 10 bases. The CDR3 has 17 amino acids. Germline CDR1 is SGHVS and CDR2 is FQNEAQ. J lost 5 bases, V lost 1 base, and 11 bases had no gene match. As DNA, the CDR3 is TGTGCCAGCAGCTTAGTCGGTAGCGGGGGGTCAGCCCACGAGCAGTACGTC. It codes for CASSLVGSGGSAHEQYV.

The chain is built from TRBV11-1 and TRBJ2-7, with TRBD1 identical over 8 bases. This CDR3 spans 15 amino acids. The junction had 8 bases not matched to a gene; V was cut back by 5 bases and J by 2 bases. CDR1 and CDR2 from the germline V gene are SGHAT and FQDESV (reference sequence). In DNA form, the CDR3 reads TGTGCCAGCAGCCTCGACAGGGGTCCCGCCTACGAGCAGTACGTC. Translation gives CASSLDRGPAYEQYV.

This clone was detected a few times. The rearrangement joins TRBV5-4 to TRBJ1-3, with 9 bases matching TRBD1. Germline CDR1 and CDR2: SGHNT and YYREEE (reference sequence). The CDR3 is made up of 15 amino acids. The V gene end was trimmed by 3 bases and the J gene end by 3 bases; junction bases not matched to a gene: 4. In DNA form, the CDR3 reads TGTGCCAGCAGCTGGGGACAGGGATATGGAAACACCATATATTTT. As protein: CASSWGQGYGNTIYF.

The chain couples TRBV27 to TRBJ2-1, with a tentative D call TRBD1 (5 bases). V was pared by 4 bases and J by 9 bases, with 10 bases between. CDR1 is MNHEY, CDR2 SMNVEV, per germline (reference sequence). The CDR3 spans 12 residues. As DNA, the CDR3 is TGTGCCAGCAGTTCCGCAGGGTTTGAGCAGTTCTTC. This translates into CASSSAGFEQFF.

The chain carries TRBV27 and TRBJ2-5; 7 positions agree with TRBD2. Trimming removed 0 bases from V and 5 bases from J; junction bases left unmatched: 6. Per the germline V gene, CDR1 is MNHEY and CDR2 is SMNVEV (reference sequence). CDR3 length: 15 amino acids. CDR3 in DNA: TGTGCCAGCAGTTTATCTCCGGGGGGAGGGGAGACCCAGTACTTC. Protein: CASSLSPGGGETQYF.

The chain recombines TRBV7-2 with TRBJ2-2, with D perhaps TRBD1 (5 bases). Per the germline V gene, CDR1 is SGHTA and CDR2 is FQGNSA. V was trimmed by 4 bases and J by 0 bases, leaving 12 bases between them. This CDR3 region has 16 residues. CDR3 nucleotide sequence: TGTGCCAGCAGCTACGCAGGGCCCCCGAACACCGGGGAGCTGTTTTTT. Protein: CASSYAGPPNTGELFF.

There are a few counts of this clone. V gene TRBV2 combines with J gene TRBJ1-1; possibly TRBD1 for D (6 bases). V was cut by 8 bases and J by 6 bases, with 13 bases left in between. The CDR3 length is 12 residues. Germline V gene data show CDR1 as SNHLY and CDR2 as FYNNEI. CDR3 nucleotide sequence: TGTGCCAGCGGACAGTCATGGGCTGAAGCTTTCTTT. Translating gives CASGQSWAEAFF.

The V call is TRBV3-1 (or the pseudogene TRBV3-2), the J call TRBJ2-1; a possible D gene is TRBD2 (7 bases). CDR3 length: 16 amino acids. V was pared by 0 bases and J by 3 bases, with 12 bases between. CDR1 is LGHDT, CDR2 YNNKEL, per germline (reference sequence). CDR3 protein: CASSQDLGGLYNEQFF. CDR3 bases: TGTGCCAGCAGCCAAGATCTGGGGGGGCTCTACAATGAGCAGTTCTTC.

The chain employs TRBV15 and TRBJ1-1; no firm D call. Deletions cut 1 base from V and 8 bases from J, with 11 bases between. Per the germline V gene, CDR1 is LNHNV and CDR2 is YYDKDF (reference sequence). CDR3 length equals 13 residues. The CDR3 spells CATSRGGIGEAFF. The CDR3 DNA reads TGTGCCACCAGCAGAGGGGGAATCGGCGAAGCTTTCTTT.

This chain links TRBV5-1 with TRBJ2-3; TRBD1 matches 12 bases. This CDR3 contains 17 residues. With V trimmed by 4 bases and J by 2 bases, 8 bases remained unmatched. The V gene's germline CDR1 is SGHRS and CDR2 YFSETQ. CDR3 sequence: CASSPGTGGVITDTQYF. CDR3 nucleotides: TGCGCCAGCAGCCCGGGGACAGGGGGCGTTATCACAGATACGCAGTATTTT.

CDR3 bases: TGTGCCAGCAGTGATGGGACGTCGGGCAATCAGCCCCAGCATTTT. Translated: CASSDGTSGNQPQHF. This chain uses TRBV2 with TRBJ1-5, with D perhaps TRBD1 (5 bases). V lost 3 bases and J lost 2, with 11 bases in between. CDR1 and CDR2 (germline): SNHLY, FYNNEI. This CDR3 is built from 15 residues.

The V and J genes are TRBV10-3 and TRBJ2-1, with TRBD2 identical over 11 bases. Germline assignment: CDR1 ENHRY and CDR2 SYGVKD. The CDR3 is 15 amino acids. The junction had 2 bases not matched to a gene; V was cut back by 3 bases and J by 4 bases. Written as DNA, the CDR3 is TGTGCCATCAGTGACCCTAGCGGGGGGTACAATGAGCAGTTCTTC. This codes for CAISDPSGGYNEQFF.

The chain recombines TRBV6-6 with TRBJ1-1; 8 nucleotides align to TRBD1. CDR1 MNHNY and CDR2 SVGAGI come from the germline V gene (reference sequence). CDR3 length: 16 residues. Unmatched junction bases numbered 12, after V lost 5 bases and J lost 4 bases. The DNA of the CDR3 is TGTGCCAGCAGTCCCCGGGACAGGCTAGATGGCACTGAAGCTTTCTTT. The encoded protein is CASSPRDRLDGTEAFF.

The chain recombines TRBV18 with TRBJ2-4; 7 nucleotides agree with TRBD2. This CDR3 region has 17 residues. The germline CDR1 and CDR2 sequences are KGHSH and LQKENI. The ends lost 5 bases at V and 0 bases at J; junction bases unmatched: 10. DNA for the CDR3: TGTGCCAGCTCAGCAAGCGGGGCACCAAGAGCCAAAAACATTCAGTACTTC. It translates to CASSASGAPRAKNIQYF. Combining the CDR3 with reference TRBV18 and TRBJ2-4 gives the whole variable domain NAGVMQNPRHLVRRRGQEARLRCSPMKGHSHVYWYRQLPEEGLKFMVYLQKENIIDESGMPKERFSAEFPKEGPSILRIQQVVRGDSAAYFCASSASGAPRAKNIQYFGAGTRLSVL.

The rearrangement links TRBV30 to TRBJ1-1; D is unclear. Germline lookup yields CDR1 GTSNPN and CDR2 SVGIG (reference sequence). The CDR3 extends over 13 amino acids. V was trimmed by 3 bases and J by 6 bases, leaving 14 bases between them. CDR3 loop: CAWSRTHGSEAFF. In nucleotides, the CDR3 is TGTGCCTGGAGCCGGACCCACGGATCTGAAGCTTTCTTT. Together with reference TRBV30 and TRBJ1-1, the CDR3 gives the full variable domain: SQTIHQWPATLVQPVGSPLSLECTVEGTSNPNLYWYRQAAGRGLQLLFYSVGIGQISSEVPQNLSASRPQDRQFILSSKKLLLSDSGFYLCAWSRTHGSEAFFGQGTRLTVV.

The rearrangement links TRBV11-3 to TRBJ2-7; perhaps D is TRBD1 or TRBD2 (5 bases each). This CDR3 comprises 15 residues. Germline-derived CDR1 and CDR2 are SGHNT and YENEEA. Trimming shortened V by 3 bases and J by 2 bases, and 14 bases separated the two germline ends. CDR3 sequence: CASSLGIRDPYEQYV. The CDR3 DNA reads as TGTGCCAGCAGCTTGGGTATTAGGGACCCCTACGAGCAGTACGTC.

J is TRBJ1-6 and V is TRBV5-1; perhaps TRBD1 as D (5 bases). The CDR3 loop spans 14 amino acids. Germline V lookup: CDR1 SGHRS, CDR2 YFSETQ. Trimming pared 3 bases from V and 11 bases from J, leaving 15 bases between. For the CDR3, the DNA is TGCGCCAGCAGCTCGGGGCAGGACGCGACACCCCTCCACTTT. Translating gives CASSSGQDATPLHF.

The rearrangement uses TRBV24-1 and TRBJ2-3; D not certain. The V end was cut by 3 bases, the J end by 2 bases, with 8 bases between. The CDR3 has 14 residues. From germline, CDR1 is KGHDR and CDR2 SFDVKD. The CDR3 DNA reads as TGTGCCACCAGTGATCAGAGACCCACAGATACGCAGTATTTT. It is translated as CATSDQRPTDTQYF.

The V gene is TRBV5-6, the J gene TRBJ1-5; weak D call: TRBD1 (5 bases). Germline CDR1 reads SGHDT; CDR2 reads YYEEEE. The CDR3 extends over 12 amino acids. V dropped 1 base and J dropped 6 bases, with 5 bases sitting between them. This CDR3 is CASSLRGQPQHF. The CDR3 nucleotides read TGTGCCAGCAGCTTGAGGGGTCAGCCCCAGCATTTT.